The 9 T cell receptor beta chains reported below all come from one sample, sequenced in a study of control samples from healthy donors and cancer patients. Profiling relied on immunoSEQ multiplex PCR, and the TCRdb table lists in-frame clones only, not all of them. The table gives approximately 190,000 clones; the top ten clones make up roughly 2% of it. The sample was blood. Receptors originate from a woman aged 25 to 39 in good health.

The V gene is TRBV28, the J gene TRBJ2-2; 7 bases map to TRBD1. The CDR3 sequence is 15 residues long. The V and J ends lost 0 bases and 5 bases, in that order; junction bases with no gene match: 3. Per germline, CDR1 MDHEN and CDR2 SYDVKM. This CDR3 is CASSLWDRKTGELFF. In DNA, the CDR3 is TGTGCCAGCAGTTTATGGGACAGGAAAACCGGGGAGCTGTTTTTT.

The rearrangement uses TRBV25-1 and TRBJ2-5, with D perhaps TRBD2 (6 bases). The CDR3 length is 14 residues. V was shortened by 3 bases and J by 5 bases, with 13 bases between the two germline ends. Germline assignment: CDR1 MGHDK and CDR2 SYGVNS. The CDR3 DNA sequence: TGTGCCAGCAGTGACCCCGCCAGCGGGGAGACCCAGTACTTC. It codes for CASSDPASGETQYF.

The CDR3 coding sequence is TGTGCCAGCAGTTTGTTCGGACTCTCTGGGGCCAACGTCCTGACTTTC. This sequence encodes CASSLFGLSGANVLTF. The genes are TRBV27 and TRBJ2-6; D might be TRBD2 (5 bases). Germline CDR1 MNHEY, CDR2 SMNVEV (reference sequence). CDR3 length: 16 residues. The V end lost 3 bases, the J end lost 0 bases, and 9 bases lay between the germline ends.

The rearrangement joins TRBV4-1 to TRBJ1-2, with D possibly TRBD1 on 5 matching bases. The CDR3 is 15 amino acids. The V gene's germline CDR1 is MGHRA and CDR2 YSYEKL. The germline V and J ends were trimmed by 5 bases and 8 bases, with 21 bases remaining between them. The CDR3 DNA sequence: TGCGCCAGCAGCTCCCCCACGGTGCGGGGGAGAGGCTACACCTTC. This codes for CASSSPTVRGRGYTF.

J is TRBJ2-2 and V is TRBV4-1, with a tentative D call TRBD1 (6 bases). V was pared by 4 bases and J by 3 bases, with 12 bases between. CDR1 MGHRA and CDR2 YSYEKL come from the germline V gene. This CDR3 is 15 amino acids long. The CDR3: CASSPGQLYTGELFF. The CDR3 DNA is TGCGCCAGCAGCCCCGGACAGTTATACACCGGGGAGCTGTTTTTT.

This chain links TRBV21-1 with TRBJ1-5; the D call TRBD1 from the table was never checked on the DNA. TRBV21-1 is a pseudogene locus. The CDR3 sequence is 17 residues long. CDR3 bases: TGTGCCAGCAGCGCCTGCGAGGAACAGGCCTACAATCAGCCCCAGCATTTT. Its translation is CASSACEEQAYNQPQHF.

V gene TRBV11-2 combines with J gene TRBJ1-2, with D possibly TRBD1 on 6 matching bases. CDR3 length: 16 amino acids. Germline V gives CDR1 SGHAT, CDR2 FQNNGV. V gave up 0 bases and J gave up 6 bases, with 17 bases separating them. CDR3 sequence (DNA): TGTGCCAGCAGCTTAGATCTAGGGAGGGGGGTGGATGGCTACACCTTC. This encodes CASSLDLGRGVDGYTF. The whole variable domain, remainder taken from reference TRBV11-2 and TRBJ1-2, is EAGVAQSPRYKIIEKRQSVAFWCNPISGHATLYWYQQILGQGPKLLIQFQNNGVVDDSQLPKDRFSAERLKGVDSTLKIQPAKLEDSAVYLCASSLDLGRGVDGYTFGSGTRLTVV.

CDR3 amino acids: CASSRTDGPVEKLFF. CDR3 sequence (DNA): TGTGCCAGCAGCCGAACGGACGGCCCTGTAGAAAAACTGTTTTTT. The chain recombines TRBV7-9 with TRBJ1-4; D gene unclear. Trimming stripped 5 bases from V and 8 bases from J, with 18 bases between. Germline CDR1 is SEHNR and CDR2 is FQNEAQ (reference sequence). The CDR3 consists of 15 residues.

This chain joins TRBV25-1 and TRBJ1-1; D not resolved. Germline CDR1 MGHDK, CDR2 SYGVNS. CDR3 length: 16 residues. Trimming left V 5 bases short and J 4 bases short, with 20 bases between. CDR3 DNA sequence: TGTGCCAGCAGTTCAGTGAGGGTGGGTACCGGCACTGAAGCTTTCTTT. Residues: CASSSVRVGTGTEAFF. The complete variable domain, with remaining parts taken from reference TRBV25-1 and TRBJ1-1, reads EADIYQTPRYLVIGTGKKITLECSQTMGHDKMYWYQQDPGMELHLIHYSYGVNSTEKGDLSSESTVSRIRTEHFPLTLESARPSHTSQYLCASSSVRVGTGTEAFFGQGTRLTVV.